The sample holds a few counts of the clone carrying this T cell receptor (beta chain). No antigen is known for it. The data were taken from a study of blood T cells in healthy people across ages. Points from the study as a whole: Naive T cell percentage showed a strong correlation with the diversity of TCR beta.

A J-beta primer mix and a sample-barcoded 5' primer were used in a second PCR of about 6 to 12 cycles. TCRdb re-called the 5' RACE reads through MiXCR, storing one row per CDR3 protein. The table lists about 720,000 distinct CDR3 sequences, 20% to 25% of them singletons. The CDR3 sequence is 13 residues long. Germline V gene data show CDR1 as DFQATT and CDR2 as SNEGSKA (reference sequence). V was trimmed by 7 bases and J by 3 bases, leaving 16 bases between them. V usage is TRBV20-1 and J usage is TRBJ2-7; possible D gene TRBD1, 6 bases. This receptor was taken from a man in his sixties or seventies in good health. What was sequenced was blood. The CDR3 DNA is TGCAGTGTTATACCGGGACATATCTACGAGCAGTACTTC. Translated, it gives CSVIPGHIYEQYF.